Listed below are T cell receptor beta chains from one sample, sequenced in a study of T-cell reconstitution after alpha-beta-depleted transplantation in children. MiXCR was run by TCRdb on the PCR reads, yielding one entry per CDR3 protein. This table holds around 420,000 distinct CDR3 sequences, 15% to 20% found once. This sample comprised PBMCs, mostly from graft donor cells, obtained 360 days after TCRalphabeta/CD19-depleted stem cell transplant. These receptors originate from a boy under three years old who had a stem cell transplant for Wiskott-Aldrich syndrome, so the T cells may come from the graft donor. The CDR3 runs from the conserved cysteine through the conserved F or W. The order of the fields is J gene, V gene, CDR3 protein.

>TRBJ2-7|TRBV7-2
CASRDREGGSEQYF
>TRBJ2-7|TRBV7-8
CASSLVRLGVGYEQYF
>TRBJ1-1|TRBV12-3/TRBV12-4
CASSLSRGGSNTEAFF
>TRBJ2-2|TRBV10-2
CASSDKGGDRVRLWNTGELFF
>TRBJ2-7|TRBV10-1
CASSDGRGSPYEQYF
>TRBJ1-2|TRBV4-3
CASKSTGGTLGYGYTF
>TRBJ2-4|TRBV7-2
CASTFLPLSSKNIQYF
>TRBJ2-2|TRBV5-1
CASSLGKYAGELFF
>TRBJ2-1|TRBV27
CASSLGTGIAEQFF
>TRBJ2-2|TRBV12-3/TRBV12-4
CASRSQGGTGELFF
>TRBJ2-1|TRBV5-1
CASSLTGGLSYNEQFF
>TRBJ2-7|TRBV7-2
CASSLLFGRGSYEQYF
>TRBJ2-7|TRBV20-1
CSAQTGTGPYEQYF
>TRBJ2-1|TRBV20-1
CSALETFYNEQFF
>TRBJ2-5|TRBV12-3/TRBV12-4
CASSFGTGKETQYF
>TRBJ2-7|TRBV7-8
CASSLASLDGGRYEQYF
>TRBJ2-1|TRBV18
CASSSQVAYNEQFF
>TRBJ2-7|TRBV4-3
CASPKPTSGSYEQYF
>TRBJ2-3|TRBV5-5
CASRKPLLAGADTQYF
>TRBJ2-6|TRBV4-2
CASSQAGYGDVTSGANVLTF
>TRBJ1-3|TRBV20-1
CSARGPSLGNTIYF
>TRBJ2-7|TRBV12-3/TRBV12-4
CASSFWGQGISNEQYF
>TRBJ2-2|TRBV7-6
CASSLIAQQGRGTGELLF
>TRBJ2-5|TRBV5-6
CASSLANHAYQETQYF
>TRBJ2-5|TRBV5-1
CASSFGLDAETQYF
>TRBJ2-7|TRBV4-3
CASRPPGQLSYEQYF
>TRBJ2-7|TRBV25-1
CASSEYTPSGTYEQYF
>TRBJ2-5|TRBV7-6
CASSFFGPIQETQYF
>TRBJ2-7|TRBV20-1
CSARRGSFYEQYF
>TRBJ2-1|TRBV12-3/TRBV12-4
CASSRSGYEQFF
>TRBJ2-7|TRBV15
CATSRDPATEQYF
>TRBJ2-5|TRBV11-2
CASSLRGPKETQYF
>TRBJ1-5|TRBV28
CASSIGGINQPQHF
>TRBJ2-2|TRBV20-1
CSARDPGLYTGELFF
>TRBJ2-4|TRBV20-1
CSASDPGDKNIQYF
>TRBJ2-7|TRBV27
CASSLWAGVRYEQYF
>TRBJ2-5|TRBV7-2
CASSLEGQVWTQYF
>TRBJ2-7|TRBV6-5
CASSYSTQGFSYEQYF
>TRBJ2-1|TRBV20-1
CSAKPPNNEQFF
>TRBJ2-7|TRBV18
CASSPRGQVSYEQYF